This TCR beta chain was obtained from a study of cytomegalovirus exposure and HLA in healthy donors. Points from the study as a whole: From TCR beta sequences, most subjects' HLA-A and HLA-B alleles were reportedly predicted accurately. V- and J-gene trimming of TCR beta was linked (in a later analysis) to a missense DCLRE1C variant.

Notes on this clone: No antigen is known for it.

Use of 60 Vbeta and 13 Jbeta primers characterized the PCR. Generated by immunoSEQ multiplex PCR, the TCRdb table keeps only in-frame clones and is missing some. The table lists about 130,000 clones. With 4 bases removed from V and 4 bases from J, the gap between germline ends came to 11 bases. CDR1 and CDR2 from the germline V gene are SNHLY and FYNNEI. This CDR3 has 13 residues. The sequenced material came from PBMCs. The V and J genes are TRBV2 and TRBJ2-7; the D is unclear. This receptor was obtained from an older woman in good health and CMV-seronegative. The CDR3: CASSVRHRYEQYF. CDR3 DNA sequence: TGTGCCAGCAGTGTCCGACACCGGTACGAGCAGTACTTC.